The 3 T cell receptor beta chains below were found in one sample sequenced in a study of cytomegalovirus exposure and HLA in healthy donors. PCR primers comprised 60 Vbeta and 13 Jbeta primers. Sequencing used immunoSEQ multiplex PCR; TCRdb keeps in-frame clones, though not all of them. The table for this sample gives approximately 80,000 clones. The sequenced sample was PBMCs. Receptor source: a man aged 18 to 29 in good health and CMV-seropositive.

V gene TRBV9 combines with J gene TRBJ1-2, with a tentative D call TRBD1 (6 bases). CDR1 is SGDLS, CDR2 YYNGEE, per germline. CDR3 length equals 15 residues. Trimming took off 0 bases at V and 1 base at J, with 10 bases between the two ends. CDR3 in DNA: TGTGCCAGCAGCGTAGGGGACATAAGTAACTATGGCTACACCTTC. Translated: CASSVGDISNYGYTF.

J is TRBJ1-1 and V is TRBV6-5, with D tentatively TRBD1 (5 bases). Trimming took off 5 bases at V and 10 bases at J, with 14 bases between the two ends. The germline gives CDR1 MNHEY, CDR2 SVGAGI. The CDR3 is 12 amino acids. CDR3 coding DNA: TGTGCCAGCAGTGGAGGGGATGGGAGAGCTTTCTTT. Amino acid sequence: CASSGGDGRAFF.

The chain uses TRBV2 and TRBJ2-5; 15 bases map to TRBD2. CDR3 length: 15 amino acids. Germline CDR1 is SNHLY and CDR2 is FYNNEI. V lost 6 bases and J lost 5; bases outside the gene matches: 4. The CDR3 loop is CASRAGTSGRETQYF. DNA for the CDR3: TGTGCCAGCAGGGCTGGGACTAGCGGGAGGGAGACCCAGTACTTC.